The 9 T cell receptor beta chains reported below all come from one sample, sequenced in a study of early T cells in non-severe SARS-CoV-2 infection. TCRdb recomputed calls from the 5' RACE reads with MiXCR, one row per CDR3 protein. Found here are approximately 35,000 distinct CDR3 sequences, 5.7% of them singletons; the top ten hold 5% to 5.5%. The sample consisted of whole blood. These receptors were collected from an adult who was a healthcare worker with PCR-confirmed SARS-CoV-2 infection or an uninfected control (not recorded which).

This clonotype was seen repeatedly, ten times or more. The chain links TRBV6-5 to TRBJ2-1; TRBD2 aligns across 11 bases. The CDR3 sequence is 16 residues long. Germline CDR1 MNHEY, CDR2 SVGAGI. J lost 3 bases, V lost 2 bases, and 3 bases had no gene match. The CDR3 is CASSYGLAGGYNEQFF. CDR3 sequence (DNA): TGTGCCAGCAGTTACGGCCTAGCGGGAGGCTACAATGAGCAGTTCTTC.

In its sample, this clonotype was seen a few times. The chain is built from TRBV6-6 and TRBJ1-2, with 10 bases matching TRBD1. This CDR3 is 18 amino acids long. Germline CDR1 is MNHNY and CDR2 is SVGAGI (reference sequence). Trimming took 3 bases from V and 4 from J; bases not matched to a gene: 14. The CDR3 DNA follows: TGTGCCAGCAGTTATGGGACAGGGGCCGCCGCGGAAACCTATGGCTACACCTTC. It is translated as CASSYGTGAAAETYGYTF.

There are many counts of this clonotype. CDR3 in DNA: TGTGCCAGCAGCTTGGGGGTTTTGGGGGAGCAGTACTTC. Residues: CASSLGVLGEQYF. The rearrangement uses TRBV11-3 and TRBJ2-7; D assignment may be TRBD1 or TRBD2 (5 bases each). Looked up from germline, CDR1 is SGHNT and CDR2 is YENEEA. Trimming took 3 bases from V and 7 from J, leaving 13 bases between them. The CDR3 sequence is 13 residues long.

This clonotype appeared many times. J is TRBJ2-7 and V is TRBV21-1; the table's D call, TRBD2, was not checked against the DNA. TRBV21-1 counts as a pseudogene. This CDR3 region has 17 residues. The CDR3 spells CASSKGIGAGVSHEQYF. The CDR3 DNA sequence: TGTGCCAGCAGCAAGGGGATCGGCGCGGGAGTGTCCCACGAGCAGTACTTC.

This clonotype appeared many times. V and J are TRBV29-1 and TRBJ2-2, with D unresolved. This CDR3 spans 12 amino acids. V was pared by 5 bases and J by 6 bases, with 10 bases between. The germline V gene has CDR1 SQVTM and CDR2 ANQGSEA. CDR3 sequence reads: CSVSDGSGELFF. The CDR3 region has the DNA TGCAGCGTTTCCGACGGGTCCGGGGAGCTGTTTTTT.

This clonotype was picked up many times. The V gene is TRBV27, the J gene TRBJ2-3; 8 nucleotides agree with TRBD2. Germline CDR1 is MNHEY and CDR2 is SMNVEV (reference sequence). The CDR3 contains 17 residues. Germline trimming cut 5 bases from V and 0 bases from J; bases unmatched to any gene: 10. The CDR3 sequence: CASSLSPSGGSTDTQYF. CDR3 in DNA: TGTGCCAGCAGTCTTTCCCCCAGCGGGGGAAGCACAGATACGCAGTATTTT.

This clonotype was detected many times. The V and J genes are TRBV9 and TRBJ1-3; D not certain. Looked up from germline, CDR1 is SGDLS and CDR2 is YYNGEE. The CDR3 length is 16 residues. V was clipped by 0 bases and J by 0 bases, with 10 bases between them. The CDR3 DNA reads as TGTGCCAGCAGCGTAGAGGCAGTCCGCTCTGGAAACACCATATATTTT. This encodes CASSVEAVRSGNTIYF.

This chain links TRBV3-1 with TRBJ2-3, with no clear D. Germline V gene sequence: CDR1 LGHDT, CDR2 YNNKEL (reference sequence). The CDR3 loop spans 12 amino acids. V shed 4 bases and J shed 2 bases, with 4 bases lying between them. CDR3 nucleotides: TGTGCCAGCAGCCGCCTCACAGATACGCAGTATTTT. This codes for CASSRLTDTQYF.

The chain uses TRBV24-1 and TRBJ1-1, with TRBD1 as a possible D gene (6 bases). This CDR3 region has 13 residues. From germline, CDR1 is KGHDR and CDR2 SFDVKD. V lost 6 bases, J lost 4 bases, and 11 bases lay in between. The CDR3 DNA sequence: TGTGCCACCAGTCCCGGGGGCGTCACTGAAGCTTTCTTT. Protein sequence: CATSPGGVTEAFF.